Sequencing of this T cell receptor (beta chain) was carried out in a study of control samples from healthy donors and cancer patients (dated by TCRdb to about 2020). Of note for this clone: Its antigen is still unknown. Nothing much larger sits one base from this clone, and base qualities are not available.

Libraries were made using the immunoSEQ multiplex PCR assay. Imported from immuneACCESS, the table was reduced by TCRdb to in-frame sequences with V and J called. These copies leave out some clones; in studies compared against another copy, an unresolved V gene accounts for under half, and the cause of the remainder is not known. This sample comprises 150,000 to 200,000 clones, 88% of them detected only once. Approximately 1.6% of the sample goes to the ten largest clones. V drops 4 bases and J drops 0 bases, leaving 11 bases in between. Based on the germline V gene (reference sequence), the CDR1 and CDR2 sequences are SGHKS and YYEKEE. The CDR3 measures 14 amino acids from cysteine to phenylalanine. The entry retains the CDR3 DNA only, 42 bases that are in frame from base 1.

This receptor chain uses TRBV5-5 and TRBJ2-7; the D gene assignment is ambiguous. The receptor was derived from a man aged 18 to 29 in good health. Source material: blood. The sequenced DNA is TGTGCCAGCAGCCCTCGGGTCATCTCCTACGAGCAGTACTTC. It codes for CASSPRVISYEQYF.